Listed here is a single TCR beta chain. This entry comes from a study of shared clonotypes between healthy human individuals. V was clipped by 5 bases and J by 5 bases; unmatched bases: 12. Germline values: CDR1 WSHSY, CDR2 SAAADI. The CDR3 length is 18 residues. TCRdb keeps only in-frame clones here, not all; method: immunoSEQ multiplex PCR. Seen here are a few million clones, just over 90% observed once, and the top ten hold under 0.45%. This chain uses TRBV10-2 with TRBJ2-3; 14 bases line up with TRBD2. The receptor comes from a man in his late teens or twenties in good health. Some clones in this sample may be carry-over from other donors' samples. Sequenced sample: naive CD4+ T cells from PBMCs. Subset indicated: CD45RA+ positively selected. As DNA, the CDR3 is TGCGCCAGCAGTCCCCAAAACACCGGGACTAGCGGGAGAGATACGCAGTATTTT. This encodes CASSPQNTGTSGRDTQYF.